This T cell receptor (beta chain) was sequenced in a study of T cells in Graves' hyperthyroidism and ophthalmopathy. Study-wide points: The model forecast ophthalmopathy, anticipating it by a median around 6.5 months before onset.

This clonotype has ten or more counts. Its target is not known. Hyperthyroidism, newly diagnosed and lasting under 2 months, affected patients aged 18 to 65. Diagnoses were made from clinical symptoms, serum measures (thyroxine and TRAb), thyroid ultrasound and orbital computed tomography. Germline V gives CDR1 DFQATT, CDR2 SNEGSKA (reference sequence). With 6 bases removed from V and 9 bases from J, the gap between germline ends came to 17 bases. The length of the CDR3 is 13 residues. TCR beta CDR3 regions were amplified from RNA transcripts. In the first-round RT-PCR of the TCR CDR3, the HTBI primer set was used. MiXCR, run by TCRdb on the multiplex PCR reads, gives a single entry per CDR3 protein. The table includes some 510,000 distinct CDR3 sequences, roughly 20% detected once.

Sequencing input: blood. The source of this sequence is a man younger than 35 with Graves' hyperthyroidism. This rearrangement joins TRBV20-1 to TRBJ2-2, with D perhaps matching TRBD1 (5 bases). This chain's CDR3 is CSAPRQGERELFF. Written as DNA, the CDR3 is TGCAGTGCCCCAAGGCAGGGCGAACGGGAGCTGTTTTTT.